These 23 T cell receptor beta chains originate from one sample sequenced in a study of tumor-infiltrating lymphocytes in primary liver carcinoma (dated by TCRdb to about 2017). Sequencing was carried out with an Illumina HiSeq 2500. TCRbeta-specific cDNA was reverse-transcribed from approximately 460 ng total RNA using a constant-region primer and ProtoScript II reverse transcriptase. Three nested multiplex PCR rounds, following a slightly modified ARM-PCR procedure, were used to build the TCRbeta libraries. The first two PCR rounds used multiplex TRBV1-TRBV30 forward primers with a Cbeta reverse primer, each for approximately 9 cycles. Using fastp at Q25 and MiXCR, TCRdb reprocessed the public reads and kept productive beta chains. Every entry covers one CDR3 protein and lists the most common genes and DNA from its rows. The sample table contains approximately 73,000 distinct CDR3 sequences; only one count was recorded for about 64% of them. The top ten constitute roughly 13% of the sample.

Total RNA and DNA were co-extracted without cell sorting from about 19-30 mg of bulk tissue using the AllPrep DNA/RNA mini kit. The sample consisted of liver tumor tissue from sampling region 4. This sample's cell subset or site label indicates: tumor region T4, right-lateral pole. The receptors here all came from a woman aged 55 to 70 with primary liver carcinoma and hepatitis B virus infection.

In its sample, this clonotype was seen many times. The genes are TRBV5-4 and TRBJ1-2; D call uncertain. This CDR3 contains 13 residues. V lost 4 bases and J lost 1, with 8 bases in between. Germline assignment: CDR1 SGHNT and CDR2 YYREEE (reference sequence). This CDR3 is CASSPEDNYGYTF. CDR3 bases: TGTGCCAGCAGCCCAGAGGATAACTATGGCTACACCTTC.

This clonotype rates as medium-sized. The J gene is TRBJ2-3, the V gene TRBV29-1; the D gene is possibly TRBD1 (8 bases). V lost 6 bases and J lost 0, with 13 bases in between. Germline V gene data show CDR1 as SQVTM and CDR2 as ANQGSEA. The CDR3 length is 14 residues. Here the CDR3 DNA reads TGCAGCGTACACAGGGGGGGGAGCACAGATACGCAGTATTTT. Its translation is CSVHRGGSTDTQYF.

Of note for this clonotype: A much larger clone sits a single nucleotide away, making a read error possible. This chain connects TRBV7-9 to TRBJ2-5, with TRBD1 matching over 10 bases. The CDR3 consists of 15 residues. The V gene's germline CDR1 is SEHNR and CDR2 FQNEAQ (reference sequence). CDR3 sequence reads: CASSSGTGAQGTQYF. In DNA form, the CDR3 reads TGTGCCAGCAGCTCCGGGACAGGGGCACAAGGGACCCAGTACTTC.

This clonotype came up many times. J is TRBJ2-4 and V is TRBV30, with D perhaps matching TRBD2 (6 bases). This CDR3 comprises 16 residues. CDR1 and CDR2 (germline): GTSNPN, SVGIG (reference sequence). Trimming took 0 bases from V and 5 from J, leaving 17 bases between them. The CDR3 bases are TGTGCCTGGAGTGTACCTTCCTTGTGGGAGGAAAACATTCAGTACTTC. It translates to CAWSVPSLWEENIQYF.

This clonotype was recorded only once. A much larger clone lies one base from this, so it may be a read error. This chain links TRBV30 with TRBJ2-1; 7 bases map to TRBD2. Germline V gene data show CDR1 as GTSNPN and CDR2 as SVGIG (reference sequence). The CDR3 is 15 amino acids. The CDR3 DNA is TGTGCCTGGAGTGGGGGGACTATGGGGTACAGTGAGCAGTTCTTC. Protein: CAWSGGTMGYSEQFF.

For this clonotype: Compared with germline, one end of the junction differs, possibly owing to a read error. The V gene is TRBV5-4, the J gene TRBJ1-2, with 9 bases fitting TRBD1. The CDR3 is 15 residues long. The germline V gene has CDR1 SGHNT and CDR2 YYREEE (reference sequence). CDR3 region: CGSSSRTGDNYGYIF. CDR3 DNA: TGTGGCAGCAGCTCACGGACAGGGGATAACTATGGCTACATCTTC.

V is TRBV5-4 and J is TRBJ2-5; possibly TRBD1 for D (5 bases). The CDR3 spans 14 residues. V was shortened by 4 bases and J by 5 bases, with 15 bases between the two germline ends. The germline V gene encodes CDR1 SGHNT and CDR2 YYREEE (reference sequence). CDR3 sequence: CASSQSTVDETQYF. The CDR3 DNA reads TGTGCCAGCAGCCAGTCGACAGTGGACGAGACCCAGTACTTC.

As concerns this clonotype: The junction does not match germline at one end; this may be a read error. The chain recombines TRBV11-3 with TRBJ2-1; possible D gene TRBD1, 5 bases. This CDR3 contains 12 residues. CDR1 SGHNT and CDR2 YENEEA come from the germline V gene. CDR3 DNA sequence: TGCGCCAGCAGCAGGACAACCTTTAGCCAGTTCTTC. Translated, it gives CASSRTTFSQFF. Complete variable domain (other parts from reference TRBV11-3 and TRBJ2-1): EAGVVQSPRYKIIEKKQPVAFWCNPISGHNTLYWYLQNLGQGPELLIRYENEEAVDDSQLPKDRFSAERLKGVDSTLKIQPAELGDSAVYLCASSRTTFSQFFGPGTRLTVL.

This clonotype was recorded a few times. One end of the junction is discordant with germline, which a read error may explain. The gene calls are TRBV13 and TRBJ1-1; D ambiguous. Germline CDR1 PRHDT, CDR2 FYEKMQ (reference sequence). The CDR3 spans 14 residues. Here the CDR3 reads CASSFRHGSTEAFF. The CDR3 coding sequence is TGTGCCAGCAGCTTCCGACATGGGAGTACTGAAGCTTTTTTT.

Concerning this clonotype: Germline and junction disagree at one end, which may indicate a read error. The chain joins TRBV30 to TRBJ2-3; D remains ambiguous. The CDR3 covers 13 residues. Germline V CDR1 and CDR2: GTSNPN, SVGIG (reference sequence). This CDR3 is CVWGGISTDTQYF. DNA of the CDR3: TGTGTCTGGGGTGGAATAAGCACAGATACGCAGTATTTT.

The chain carries TRBV6-1 and TRBJ2-7; perhaps TRBD1 as D (6 bases). Per the germline V gene, CDR1 is MNHNS and CDR2 is SASEGT. The CDR3 spans 12 residues. V lost 8 bases to trimming and J lost 13 bases, with 21 bases between them. CDR3: CASGQHSYGHYF. The CDR3 coding sequence is TGTGCCAGCGGACAGCACTCCTACGGGCACTACTTC.

This clonotype was counted ten times or more. V and J are TRBV20-1 and TRBJ1-6; TRBD1 might be the D (6 bases). The CDR3 is 17 amino acids. Germline CDR1 and CDR2: DFQATT and SNEGSKA (reference sequence). Trimming took off 1 base at V and 0 bases at J, with 13 bases between the two ends. The CDR3 here is CSARVGGPSSYNSPLHF. The DNA for the CDR3 is TGCAGTGCTAGAGTCGGGGGGCCGAGCTCCTATAATTCACCCCTCCACTTT.

Worth noting for this clonotype: Mismatch with germline at one junction end may stem from a read error. The chain is built from TRBV11-2 and TRBJ2-1, with 10 bases identical to TRBD2. CDR1 and CDR2 from the germline V gene are SGHAT and FQNNGV. This CDR3 is built from 13 residues. The CDR3 loop reads CTSSWTSGGGQLF. CDR3 nucleotide sequence: TGTACCAGCAGCTGGACTAGCGGTGGTGGGCAGTTGTTC.

Regarding this clonotype: A clone one base away is much larger, so this may be a read error. The gene calls are TRBV28 and TRBJ1-1; no clear D gene. The CDR3 contains 13 residues. The germline V gene has CDR1 MDHEN and CDR2 SYDVKM. CDR3 coding DNA: TGTGCCAGCAGTTTACCTCAGAACACTGGAGCTTTCTTT. This sequence encodes CASSLPQNTGAFF.

Details on this clonotype: This likely comes from a read error, as the CDR3 has no conserved phenylalanine or tryptophan at its end. The chain recombines TRBV6-6 with TRBJ1-6; D is uncertain. The germline V gene encodes CDR1 MNHNY and CDR2 SVGAGI (reference sequence). The CDR3 sequence is 14 residues long. V shed 10 bases and J shed 5 bases, with 15 bases lying between them. The CDR3 sequence: CATVVDTNNSPLHL. The CDR3 DNA reads TGTGCCACGGTCGTAGATACCAATAATTCACCCCTCCACCTT.

V and J are TRBV28 and TRBJ1-2; perhaps TRBD1 as D (6 bases). The V gene's germline CDR1 is MDHEN and CDR2 SYDVKM. The germline V and J ends were trimmed by 4 bases and 5 bases, with 14 bases remaining between them. The CDR3 consists of 14 residues. CDR3 protein: CASSSEGGVYGYTF. The CDR3 coding sequence is TGTGCCAGCAGTTCAGAAGGGGGGGTGTATGGCTACACCTTC.

In the case of this clonotype: The CDR3 ends on some other residue instead of the conserved phenylalanine or tryptophan, so this is likely a read error. The chain's CDR3 is CASSRRLAGGPGDAQFY. CDR3 in DNA: TGTGCCAGCAGCAGGAGACTAGCGGGAGGGCCGGGGGACGCGCAGTTCTAC. V is TRBV11-2 and J is TRBJ2-1, with TRBD2 matching 14 bases. This CDR3 is 17 amino acids long. Germline lookup yields CDR1 SGHAT and CDR2 FQNNGV. Trimming cost V 5 bases and J 12 bases; bases outside gene matches: 15.

Regarding this clonotype: The conserved closing phenylalanine or tryptophan is absent in this CDR3, likely reflecting a read error. This chain uses TRBV6-6 with TRBJ2-7, with D possibly called TRBD1 or TRBD2 (5 bases each). The CDR3 length is 12 residues. Germline values: CDR1 MNHNY, CDR2 SVGAGI (reference sequence). The V end lost 7 bases, the J end lost 7 bases, and 14 bases lay between the germline ends. The CDR3 region is CASTMGVWEQYI. In DNA, the CDR3 is TGTGCCAGCACTATGGGGGTATGGGAGCAGTACATC.

Concerning this clonotype itself: The junction and the germline gene differ at one end; a read error may be behind it. The chain couples TRBV12-3 or TRBV12-4 to TRBJ1-5; D uncertain. The CDR3 is made up of 13 amino acids. CDR3 bases: TGTACCAGTAGCGTCGGAGTGCAGCAGCCCCAGCATTTT. Residues: CTSSVGVQQPQHF.

With respect to this clonotype: A much larger clone differs by one base, so this may be a read error. The rearrangement joins TRBV7-9 to TRBJ2-5, with TRBD2 identical over 14 bases. CDR1 is SEHNR and CDR2 is FQNEAQ in the germline V gene (reference sequence). The CDR3 length is 15 residues. The V and J ends lost 8 bases and 5 bases, in that order; junction bases with no gene match: 7. The CDR3 reads CASLPWTSGRETQYF. In DNA, the CDR3 is TGTGCCAGCCTACCATGGACTAGCGGGAGGGAGACCCAGTACTTC.

The chain carries TRBV11-2 and TRBJ2-7; perhaps TRBD2 as D (5 bases). Germline CDR1 SGHAT, CDR2 FQNNGV. V was trimmed by 8 bases and J by 7 bases, leaving 27 bases between them. The CDR3 has 16 residues. CDR3 coding DNA: TGTGCCAGCGGCTACGGCAGGAGGACCTCGGGAAGTGAGCAGTACTTC. Translating it yields CASGYGRRTSGSEQYF.

V gene TRBV6-6 combines with J gene TRBJ2-5, with TRBD2 matching 7 bases. The V gene end was trimmed by 6 bases and the J gene end by 7 bases; junction bases not matched to a gene: 11. This CDR3 contains 14 residues. In germline, CDR1 is MNHNY, CDR2 SVGAGI (reference sequence). The CDR3 protein is CASSGGAGKGTQYF. The CDR3 bases are TGTGCCAGCAGCGGTGGAGCGGGAAAAGGGACCCAGTACTTC.

About this clonotype: A single base separates this from a much larger clone, so it may be a read error. The chain carries TRBV25-1 and TRBJ1-1, with D perhaps TRBD1 (5 bases). Trimming pared 7 bases from V and 8 bases from J, leaving 11 bases between. This CDR3 region has 11 residues. From germline, CDR1 is MGHDK and CDR2 SYGVNS. CDR3 residues: CASNSGTEAFF. DNA for the CDR3: TGTGCCAGCAATTCCGGGACCGAAGCTTTCTTT.